The T cell receptor beta chain under discussion was sequenced for a study of CD8 T cells in Susac syndrome. Reverse transcription of about 0.5 to 1 ug RNA used random hexamers. Amplification of TCR beta CDR3 used immunoSEQ multiplex PCR across 54 Vbeta and 13 Jbeta. One entry per CDR3 protein results from TCRdb running MiXCR on the immunoSEQ multiplex PCR reads. Of some 190,000 distinct CDR3 sequences listed, around 95% are singletons. The CDR3 extends over 14 amino acids. V was pared by 5 bases and J by 1 base, with 2 bases of the junction left unmatched. Germline lookup yields CDR1 DFQATT and CDR2 SNEGSKA (reference sequence). Matching for age and sex applied to the controls, who were healthy donors.

This sequence was found in a human donor in good health. The sample taken for sequencing was CD4+ T cells from PBMCs. The V and J genes are TRBV20-1 and TRBJ2-4; TRBD1 agrees at 10 bases. The CDR3 reads CSAPGQGAKNIQYF. DNA of the CDR3: TGCAGTGCTCCGGGACAGGGGGCCAAAAACATTCAGTACTTC.